This TCR beta chain was retrieved from a study of cytomegalovirus exposure and HLA in healthy donors. Points from the study as a whole: One later analysis, an examination of the 120 or so validation repertoires, found that first-cohort TCR clusters tended to co-occur in them. TCR beta chains numbering some 160 were designated cytomegalovirus-associated. The classifier, whose performance was assessed in both the original and validation cohorts, reportedly diagnosed cytomegalovirus status with high specificity and sensitivity. The CMV antigen specificity of a few CMV-associated chains was confirmed through in vitro analysis.

Germline V gene data show CDR1 as MGHDK and CDR2 as SYGVNS. With 3 bases removed from V and 5 bases from J, the gap between germline ends came to 13 bases. This CDR3 has 14 residues. Using immunoSEQ multiplex PCR, the repertoire was profiled, and TCRdb retains in-frame clones only, with some absent. The repertoire holds some 150,000 clones, with approximately 90% as singletons. For this clone: Its antigen remains unknown.

The origin of this receptor is a man between 18 and 35 years old in good health and CMV-seronegative. The sequencing sample was made of PBMCs. The genes are TRBV25-1 and TRBJ2-5; D remains ambiguous. CDR3 residues: CASSERHPAETQYF. The CDR3, as DNA: TGTGCCAGCAGTGAGCGGCACCCGGCGGAGACCCAGTACTTC.